This passage covers 6 T cell receptor beta chains from one sample sequenced in a study of early T cells in non-severe SARS-CoV-2 infection. TCRdb re-called the 5' RACE reads with MiXCR, one entry per CDR3 protein. The profile shows roughly 120,000 distinct CDR3 sequences, 15% of them singletons. The sample comprised whole blood. The source is an adult who was a healthcare worker with PCR-confirmed SARS-CoV-2 infection or an uninfected control (not recorded which).

This clonotype was seen a handful of times. The chain employs TRBV7-9 and TRBJ2-1; D remains ambiguous. Germline V gives CDR1 SEHNR, CDR2 FQNEAQ (reference sequence). The CDR3 covers 14 residues. V lost 4 bases to trimming and J lost 5 bases, with 12 bases between them. CDR3 amino acids: CASSSIGVHNEQFF. CDR3 nucleotides: TGTGCCAGCAGCTCCATCGGCGTCCACAATGAGCAGTTCTTC.

In this sample, this clonotype turned up many times. The genes are TRBV4-1 and TRBJ2-7; D uncertain. V was cut by 0 bases and J by 2 bases, with 5 bases left in between. Germline assignment: CDR1 MGHRA and CDR2 YSYEKL. This CDR3 is built from 13 residues. CDR3 coding DNA: TGCGCCAGCAGCCAAGATTTTCCCTACGAGCAGTACTTC. It yields the protein CASSQDFPYEQYF.

This clonotype has a handful of counts. The chain is built from TRBV6-1 and TRBJ2-3; 11 bases line up with TRBD1. Per the germline V gene, CDR1 is MNHNS and CDR2 is SASEGT. The CDR3 spans 13 residues. V shed 11 bases and J 5 bases; nucleotides not matched to a gene: 6. The CDR3 DNA follows: TGTGCCGTCCGGGACAGGGGGGGAGATACGCAGTATTTT. Protein product: CAVRDRGGDTQYF.

The CDR3 DNA reads as TGCGCCAGCAGCTTGGGAAGGAATTCACCCCTCCACTTT. It is translated as CASSLGRNSPLHF. This chain joins TRBV5-1 and TRBJ1-6; D is unresolved. Germline loops: CDR1 SGHRS, CDR2 YFSETQ. V lost 0 bases, J lost 7 bases, and 5 bases lay in between. The CDR3 is 13 amino acids.

This clonotype showed up just a few times. CDR3 in DNA: TGCAGTGCTTCCGGACTAGACTTGGGGACCCAGTACTTC. Translating it yields CSASGLDLGTQYF. The rearrangement joins TRBV20-1 to TRBJ2-5, with TRBD2 identical over 7 bases. Germline CDR1 is DFQATT and CDR2 is SNEGSKA (reference sequence). This CDR3 is 13 amino acids long. Trimming took 5 bases from V and 7 from J; bases not matched to a gene: 10.

This clonotype was counted only a few times. J is TRBJ1-5 and V is TRBV18; D not certain. CDR3 length: 16 residues. V was cut by 2 bases and J by 2 bases, with 13 bases left in between. Germline CDR1 and CDR2: KGHSH and LQKENI. DNA of the CDR3: TGTGCCAGCTCACCAACCCCCGGAGCTGGCAATCAGCCCCAGCATTTT. Translation: CASSPTPGAGNQPQHF.